The 17 T cell receptor beta chains below all came from one sample that was sequenced in a study of OX40 agonist ivuxolimab in advanced cancers. Generated by immunoSEQ multiplex PCR, the TCRdb table keeps only in-frame clones and is missing some. The sample has some 45,000 clones; roughly 80% are singletons. This sample comprised CD4+ or CD8+ T cells sorted from blood, obtained in a trial of the OX40 agonist ivuxolimab. The receptors derive from an adult with an advanced solid tumor such as melanoma, head and neck, liver or kidney cancer.

The chain employs TRBV28 and TRBJ1-1; D ambiguous. Germline V CDR1 and CDR2: MDHEN, SYDVKM. This CDR3 is 15 amino acids long. The V gene lost 7 bases and the J gene lost 0 bases, with 15 bases spanning the gap. The CDR3 sequence is CASNIRRTMNTEAFF. DNA of the CDR3: TGTGCCAGCAACATACGGCGGACCATGAACACTGAAGCTTTCTTT.

The chain links TRBV7-9 to TRBJ1-5; 7 bases are a match to TRBD1. The V gene's germline CDR1 is SEHNR and CDR2 FQNEAQ (reference sequence). The CDR3 runs 12 residues. V gave up 4 bases and J gave up 7 bases; unmatched junction bases: 1. The CDR3 coding sequence is TGTGCCAGCAGCTCCAGGGGGCAGCCCCAGCATTTT. This sequence encodes CASSSRGQPQHF. The complete variable domain, with remaining parts taken from reference TRBV7-9 and TRBJ1-5, reads DTGVSQNPRHKITKRGQNVTFRCDPISEHNRLYWYRQTLGQGPEFLTYFQNEAQLEKSRLLSDRFSAERPKGSFSTLEIQRTEQGDSAMYLCASSSRGQPQHFGDGTRLSIL.

The chain couples TRBV6-1 to TRBJ2-7, with TRBD2 identical over 7 bases. Germline assignment: CDR1 MNHNS and CDR2 SASEGT. This CDR3 contains 14 residues. Trimming took 6 bases from V and 7 from J; bases not matched to a gene: 12. In DNA, the CDR3 is TGTGCCAGCAGAAAAGGAAGCGGGACCTTGGAGCAGTACTTC. As protein: CASRKGSGTLEQYF.

V and J are TRBV28 and TRBJ1-1; tentatively, D is TRBD1 (6 bases). Trimming cost V 5 bases and J 1 base, with 11 bases left between them. Germline CDR1 is MDHEN and CDR2 is SYDVKM. This CDR3 spans 14 amino acids. CDR3 nucleotide sequence: TGTGCCAGCAGTCCAATGACAGGGAACACTGAAGCTTTCTTT. It translates to CASSPMTGNTEAFF.

This clone was picked up one time. The chain couples TRBV5-1 to TRBJ2-1; perhaps TRBD1 as D (6 bases). The CDR3 is 16 residues long. Germline V gene lookup returns CDR1 SGHRS and CDR2 YFSETQ. Deletions cut 0 bases from V and 1 base from J, with 11 bases between. The CDR3 is CASSLVVTGSYNEQFF. DNA of the CDR3: TGCGCCAGCAGCTTGGTGGTAACAGGGTCCTACAATGAGCAGTTCTTC. The whole variable domain, remainder taken from reference TRBV5-1 and TRBJ2-1, is KAGVTQTPRYLIKTRGQQVTLSCSPISGHRSVSWYQQTPGQGLQFLFEYFSETQRNKGNFPGRFSGRQFSNSRSEMNVSTLELGDSALYLCASSLVVTGSYNEQFFGPGTRLTVL.

This clone has a single count. The rearrangement joins TRBV30 to TRBJ1-6; D is perhaps TRBD1 (6 bases). V shed 5 bases and J shed 8 bases, with 19 bases lying between them. This CDR3 region has 15 residues. Looked up from germline, CDR1 is GTSNPN and CDR2 is SVGIG (reference sequence). CDR3 sequence (DNA): TGTGCCTGGGGCCGGTTGGCAGGGGTTTATTCACCCCTCCACTTT. It yields the protein CAWGRLAGVYSPLHF.

V and J are TRBV7-9 and TRBJ2-5, with D maybe TRBD1 (6 bases). The CDR3 consists of 14 residues. Trimming left V 0 bases short and J 4 bases short, with 9 bases between. Germline V gene lookup returns CDR1 SEHNR and CDR2 FQNEAQ (reference sequence). This CDR3 is CASSLAGGVETQYF. Written as DNA, the CDR3 is TGTGCCAGCAGCTTAGCAGGGGGTGTAGAGACCCAGTACTTC.

The genes are TRBV30 and TRBJ1-4, with 8 bases aligning to TRBD1. V was pared by 1 base and J by 4 bases, with 8 bases of the junction left unmatched. Germline lookup yields CDR1 GTSNPN and CDR2 SVGIG (reference sequence). This CDR3 region has 16 residues. This CDR3 reads CAWSAPRTGNNEKLFF. The CDR3 DNA is TGTGCCTGGAGTGCCCCCAGGACAGGGAATAATGAAAAACTGTTTTTT.

This chain connects TRBV5-4 to TRBJ2-3, with D perhaps matching TRBD2 (6 bases). V was pared by 3 bases and J by 4 bases, with 9 bases between. The germline gives CDR1 SGHNT, CDR2 YYREEE (reference sequence). CDR3 length: 13 residues. CDR3 amino acids: CASSSGEADTQYF. CDR3 nucleotides: TGTGCCAGCAGCTCGGGAGAGGCAGATACGCAGTATTTT.

The sample holds one count of this clone. This chain connects TRBV29-1 to TRBJ2-5, with TRBD2 matching 8 bases. The V and J ends lost 3 bases and 7 bases, in that order; junction bases with no gene match: 10. This CDR3 is built from 14 residues. Germline values: CDR1 SQVTM, CDR2 ANQGSEA. The CDR3 sequence is CSVDDGTSGGTQYF. CDR3 nucleotides: TGCAGCGTTGACGATGGAACTAGCGGCGGGACCCAGTACTTC.

V and J are TRBV11-2 and TRBJ1-3; D not certain. Germline V gives CDR1 SGHAT, CDR2 FQNNGV. This CDR3 contains 14 residues. V gave up 2 bases and J gave up 0 bases, with 5 bases separating them. CDR3 in DNA: TGTGCCAGCAGCTTACTGGGCTCTGGAAACACCATATATTTT. Its protein is CASSLLGSGNTIYF.

This clone was seen once. The rearrangement joins TRBV5-1 to TRBJ2-5, with 12 bases aligning to TRBD1. CDR1 and CDR2 (germline): SGHRS, YFSETQ. Unmatched junction bases numbered 14, after V lost 4 bases and J lost 1 base. This CDR3 region has 19 residues. The CDR3 reads CASSMAAGGTGGPQETQYF. As DNA, the CDR3 is TGCGCCAGCAGCATGGCCGCCGGTGGGACAGGGGGCCCCCAAGAGACCCAGTACTTC.

On this clone: The junction differs from germline at one of its ends, possibly a read error. This rearrangement joins TRBV27 to TRBJ2-2; tentative D call: TRBD2 (5 bases). Germline lookup yields CDR1 MNHEY and CDR2 SMNVEV (reference sequence). The CDR3 has 11 residues. CDR3: CARGYRRGAVF. Written as DNA, the CDR3 is TGTGCCCGCGGGTATCGCCGGGGAGCTGTTTTT.

Only one count was recorded for this clone. This chain connects TRBV6-4 to TRBJ1-2, with D possibly matching TRBD1 (6 bases). Germline CDR1 reads MRHNA; CDR2 reads SNTAGT. The CDR3 consists of 14 residues. V was trimmed by 6 bases and J by 5 bases, leaving 16 bases between them. The CDR3 here is CASRKSQGWYGYTF. DNA of the CDR3: TGTGCCAGCAGGAAGTCACAGGGTTGGTATGGCTACACCTTC.

The chain has TRBV25-1 and TRBJ1-1; no clear D gene. Germline CDR1 MGHDK, CDR2 SYGVNS. The CDR3 is 15 residues long. The V and J ends lost 3 bases and 2 bases respectively, with 13 bases between them. This CDR3 reads CASSEGSPHNTEAFF. CDR3 coding DNA: TGTGCCAGCAGTGAGGGTAGTCCTCATAACACTGAAGCTTTCTTT.

The V and J genes are TRBV30 and TRBJ2-5, with D maybe TRBD2 (6 bases). The CDR3 length is 15 residues. Germline V CDR1 and CDR2: GTSNPN, SVGIG (reference sequence). The V gene lost 2 bases and the J gene lost 5 bases, with 18 bases spanning the gap. The chain's CDR3 is CAWSPLADPLETQYF. The CDR3 DNA reads as TGTGCCTGGAGTCCGTTAGCGGACCCGTTGGAGACCCAGTACTTC.

The chain recombines TRBV19 with TRBJ1-5; D is unclear. Trimming cost V 3 bases and J 4 bases, with 10 bases left between them. CDR1 and CDR2 from the germline V gene are LNHDA and SQIVND (reference sequence). This CDR3 has 14 residues. The CDR3 DNA follows: TGTGCCAGTAGTATCCAGAGGGTTAATCAGCCCCAGCATTTT. Its protein product is CASSIQRVNQPQHF.